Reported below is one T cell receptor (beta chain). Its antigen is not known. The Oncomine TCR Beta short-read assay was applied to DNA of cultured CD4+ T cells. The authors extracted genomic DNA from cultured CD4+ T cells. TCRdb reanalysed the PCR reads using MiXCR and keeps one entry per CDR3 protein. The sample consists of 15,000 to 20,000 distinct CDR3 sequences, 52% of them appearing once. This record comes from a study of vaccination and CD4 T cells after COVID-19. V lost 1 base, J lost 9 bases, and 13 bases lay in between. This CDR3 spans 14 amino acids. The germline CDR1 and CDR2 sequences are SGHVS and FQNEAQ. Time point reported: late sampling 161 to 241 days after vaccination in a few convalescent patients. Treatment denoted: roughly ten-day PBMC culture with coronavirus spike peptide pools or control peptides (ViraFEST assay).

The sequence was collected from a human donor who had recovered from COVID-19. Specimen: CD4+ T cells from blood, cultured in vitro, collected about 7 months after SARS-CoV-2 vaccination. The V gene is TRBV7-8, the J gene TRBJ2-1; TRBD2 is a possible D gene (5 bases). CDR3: CASSLGTSQREQFF. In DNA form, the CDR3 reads TGTGCCAGCAGCTTAGGTACTAGTCAACGTGAGCAGTTCTTC.